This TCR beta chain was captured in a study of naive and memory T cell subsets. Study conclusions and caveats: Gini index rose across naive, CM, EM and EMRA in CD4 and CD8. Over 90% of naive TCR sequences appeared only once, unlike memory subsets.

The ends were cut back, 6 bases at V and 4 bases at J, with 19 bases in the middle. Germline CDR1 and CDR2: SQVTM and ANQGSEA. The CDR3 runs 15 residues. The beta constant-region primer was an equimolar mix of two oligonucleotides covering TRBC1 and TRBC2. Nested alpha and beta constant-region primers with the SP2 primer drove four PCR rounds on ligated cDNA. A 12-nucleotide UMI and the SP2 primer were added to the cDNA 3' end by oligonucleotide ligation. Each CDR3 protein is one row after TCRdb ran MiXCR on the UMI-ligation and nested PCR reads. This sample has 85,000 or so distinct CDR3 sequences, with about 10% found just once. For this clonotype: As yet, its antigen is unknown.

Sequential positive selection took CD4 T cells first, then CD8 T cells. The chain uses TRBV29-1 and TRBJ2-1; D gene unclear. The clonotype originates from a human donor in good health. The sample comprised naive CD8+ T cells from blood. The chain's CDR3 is CSVNLDQRFYNEQFF. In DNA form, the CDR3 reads TGCAGCGTAAACCTGGACCAGAGATTTTACAATGAGCAGTTCTTC.